This T cell receptor (beta chain) was found in a study of cytomegalovirus exposure and HLA in healthy donors. Study results and limitations: Per published accounts, TCR beta sequences correctly predicted the HLA-A and HLA-B alleles of most subjects. A later analysis showed TCR association rates differing by HLA locus, peaking at DRB1 and lowest at HLA-C. The study labeled 150 or so TCR beta chains cytomegalovirus-associated.

Worth noting for this clone: What it binds is not known.

Trimming took off 5 bases at V and 0 bases at J, with 11 bases between the two ends. This CDR3 has 14 amino acids. Germline CDR1 SGHVS, CDR2 FQNEAQ. 60 Vbeta and 13 Jbeta primers were used in PCR. Only in-frame clones appear in the TCRdb table, and some are missing; sequencing was by immunoSEQ multiplex PCR. The sample consists of roughly 62,000 clones, 65% to 75% of them appearing once. Each of the donors was a healthy bone marrow donor. Sequencing was done on a sample of PBMCs. This TCR came from a woman in her twenties or thirties in good health and CMV-seronegative. The chain carries TRBV7-8 and TRBJ2-7; no clear D. CDR3: CASSIAAASYEQYV. In nucleotides, the CDR3 is TGTGCCAGCAGCATCGCGGCAGCCTCCTACGAGCAGTACGTC.